These T cell receptor beta chains were read from a single sample in a study of control samples from healthy donors and cancer patients. Produced via immunoSEQ multiplex PCR; TCRdb's table is partial and in-frame only. The sample lists some 120,000 clones, roughly 90% seen once, with approximately 39% in the top ten. Sequencing was carried out using blood. The receptors stem from a man between 45 and 60 years old in good health. The conserved cysteine and the conserved F or W are not part of the CDR3 here.

V gene	J gene	CDR3 protein
TRBV5-1	TRBJ2-1	ASSLQAGGPSSYNEQF
TRBV19	TRBJ2-7	ASSITSGYEQY
TRBV7-8	TRBJ2-2	ASSLPGGTGELF
TRBV10-3	TRBJ1-2	AISEGAVGYT
TRBV27	TRBJ2-2	ASSPRPGHNTGELF
TRBV15	TRBJ2-3	ATSRVQGGPTDTQY
TRBV5-4	TRBJ1-1	ASSLGTMNTEAF
TRBV7-9	TRBJ1-1	ASSFDRVEGISDTEAF
TRBV3-1/TRBV3-2	TRBJ1-6	ASSRVGTGVNSPLH
TRBV7-2	TRBJ1-1	ASSLTPRMTEAF
TRBV11-2	TRBJ2-1	ASSLGPLAGVYNEQF
TRBV7-2	TRBJ2-5	ASSFQAGGFSETQY
TRBV21-1	TRBJ1-2	ASSKCRSSNYGYT
TRBV5-1	TRBJ2-7	ASSSRQGVGEQY
TRBV5-8	TRBJ1-1	ASSLGKGGTEAF
TRBV29-1	TRBJ2-7	SVEGREVDEQY
TRBV27	TRBJ2-5	ASSALGGQETQY
TRBV25-1	TRBJ2-3	ASAGPQGLPTDTQY
TRBV11-2	TRBJ2-3	ASSNRGTDTQY
TRBV30	TRBJ1-2	AWRLMGTFHGYT
TRBV10-3	TRBJ1-5	AISGQSNQPQH
TRBV19	TRBJ1-1	ASATDMNTEAF
TRBV5-1	TRBJ1-6	ASSFQGVEESPLH
TRBV18	TRBJ1-2	ASSPPVDRGRDGYT
TRBV9	TRBJ1-3	ASSVGQGGVSGNTIY
TRBV14	TRBJ2-1	ASSQVQGYSYNEQF
TRBV5-5	TRBJ2-2	ASSSKGGKNTGELF
TRBV5-1	TRBJ2-3	ASSLATSAGADTQY
TRBV6-6	TRBJ1-1	ASSLHGGGNTEAF
TRBV6-1	TRBJ1-2	ASSEANLHGGYT